The 31 T cell receptor beta chains below all came from one sample that was sequenced in a study of STAT3 mutations in large granular lymphocyte leukemia (dated by TCRdb to about 2019). Paper-wide results and their limitations: All T-LGLL patients had at least one immunodominant TCRbeta clonotype, and roughly half had multiple immunodominant subclonotypes.

Antigen specificity for these receptors is unknown. Receptors were amplified or captured by the immunoSEQ multiplex PCR assay. TCRdb's version of the immuneACCESS table is confined to in-frame rearrangements and falls short of the full clone set. An unresolved V gene accounts for under half of the shortfall where checked; the remainder is of unknown origin. The sample table holds some 13,000 clones, of which 90% were seen once. 33% of the sample goes to the ten largest clones. The sample comprised peripheral blood mononuclear cells. The origin of the receptors is a middle-aged man with T-cell large granular lymphocyte leukemia. Some clones in this sample may be carry-over from other donors' samples. The age is the age at diagnosis.

The sample holds one count of this clone. The rearrangement joins TRBV30 to TRBJ2-2; possible D gene TRBD1, 6 bases. V lost 0 bases, J lost 4 bases, and 6 bases lay in between. This CDR3 comprises 13 residues. Looked up from germline, CDR1 is GTSNPN and CDR2 is SVGIG (reference sequence). CDR3 sequence reads: CAWSVGGTGELFF. Here the CDR3 DNA reads TGTGCCTGGAGTGTAGGGGGCACCGGGGAGCTGTTTTTT.

CDR3 residues: CASSGQGAEAFF. The CDR3, as DNA: TGCGCCAGCAGTGGACAGGGTGCCGAAGCTTTCTTT. V and J are TRBV10-2 and TRBJ1-1; 7 nucleotides align to TRBD1. This CDR3 is built from 12 residues. Trimming cost V 4 bases and J 8 bases; bases outside gene matches: 4. The germline V gene has CDR1 WSHSY and CDR2 SAAADI.

The chain links TRBV18 to TRBJ2-1; TRBD1 matches at 8 bases. Trimming took 3 bases from V and 5 from J; bases not matched to a gene: 3. In germline, CDR1 is KGHSH, CDR2 LQKENI. This CDR3 contains 14 residues. The CDR3 coding sequence is TGTGCCAGCTCACCCGGGACAGGTAACAATGAGCAGTTCTTC. Translated: CASSPGTGNNEQFF.

This rearrangement joins TRBV7-2 to TRBJ2-7; D assignment may be TRBD1 or TRBD2 (6 bases each). The CDR3 loop spans 15 amino acids. Trimming took off 0 bases at V and 5 bases at J, with 14 bases between the two ends. Germline V gives CDR1 SGHTA, CDR2 FQGNSA. CDR3 coding DNA: TGTGCCAGCAGCTTAGCGCTTCCGGGGGCGAACGAGCAGTACTTC. It encodes CASSLALPGANEQYF.

In this sample, this clone turned up once. The CDR3 sequence: CASSLTTSTDTQYF. The CDR3 nucleotides read TGTGCCAGCAGCTTGACCACAAGCACAGATACGCAGTATTTT. The chain combines TRBV5-6 with TRBJ2-3; unclear D gene. The V gene's germline CDR1 is SGHDT and CDR2 YYEEEE. The CDR3 runs to 14 residues. Trimming cost V 1 base and J 0 bases, with 6 bases left between them. Full variable domain (rest looked up from reference TRBV5-6 and TRBJ2-3): DAGVTQSPTHLIKTRGQQVTLRCSPKSGHDTVSWYQQALGQGPQFIFQYYEEEERQRGNFPDRFSGHQFPNYSSELNVNALLLGDSALYLCASSLTTSTDTQYFGPGTRLTVL.

The V and J genes are TRBV5-4 and TRBJ1-2; 10 bases align to TRBD1. CDR3 length equals 16 residues. CDR1 is SGHNT and CDR2 is YYREEE in the germline V gene (reference sequence). The V and J ends lost 0 bases and 6 bases, in that order; junction bases with no gene match: 8. CDR3 sequence: CASSLGRDRGPDGYTF. The DNA of the CDR3 is TGTGCCAGCAGCTTGGGACGGGACAGGGGACCCGATGGCTACACCTTC.

The genes are TRBV6-6 and TRBJ1-4; perhaps TRBD1 as D (5 bases). Germline V gene lookup returns CDR1 MNHNY and CDR2 SVGAGI (reference sequence). The V and J ends lost 6 bases and 11 bases respectively, with 22 bases between them. The CDR3 spans 15 residues. The CDR3 DNA follows: TGTGCCAGCAGGCGGAACGGGGGAGGATACAAGAAACTGTTTTTT. Translated: CASRRNGGGYKKLFF.

The chain couples TRBV9 to TRBJ1-3; D call uncertain. The CDR3 sequence is 15 residues long. The germline V and J ends were trimmed by 0 bases and 3 bases, with 10 bases remaining between them. CDR1 is SGDLS and CDR2 is YYNGEE in the germline V gene. Here the CDR3 DNA reads TGTGCCAGCAGCGTAGGGGAGGGTGATGGAAACACCATATATTTT. Translating it yields CASSVGEGDGNTIYF.

The chain couples TRBV9 to TRBJ2-1; a weak D match, TRBD1 (6 bases). The germline gives CDR1 SGDLS, CDR2 YYNGEE. The V end was cut by 0 bases, the J end by 5 bases, with 18 bases between. The CDR3 contains 17 residues. The CDR3 DNA reads TGTGCCAGCAGCGTAGGTGCGAGGGTCCACAGGGACAATGAGCAGTTCTTC. Its protein is CASSVGARVHRDNEQFF.

V and J are TRBV14 and TRBJ2-7; D tentatively reads TRBD1 or TRBD2 (7 bases each). The V and J ends lost 4 bases and 4 bases respectively, with 20 bases between them. Looked up from germline, CDR1 is SGHDN and CDR2 is FVKESK. The CDR3 length is 16 residues. This chain's CDR3 is CASSPRGGQGLYEQYF. CDR3 sequence (DNA): TGTGCCAGCAGCCCCAGGGGGGGGCAGGGCCTATACGAGCAGTACTTC. The entire variable domain, with the rest obtained from reference TRBV14 and TRBJ2-7, is as follows: EAGVTQFPSHSVIEKGQTVTLRCDPISGHDNLYWYRRVMGKEIKFLLHFVKESKQDESGMPNNRFLAERTGGTYSTLKVQPAELEDSGVYFCASSPRGGQGLYEQYFGPGTRLTVT.

The J gene is TRBJ1-5, the V gene TRBV6-6; D ambiguous. This CDR3 has 14 amino acids. Germline assignment: CDR1 MNHNY and CDR2 SVGAGI (reference sequence). V gave up 8 bases and J gave up 3 bases, with 14 bases separating them. CDR3 sequence reads: CASRGGQINQPQHF. The CDR3 coding sequence is TGTGCCAGCCGGGGAGGGCAAATCAATCAGCCCCAGCATTTT.

The V gene is TRBV4-3, the J gene TRBJ1-2; D unresolved. This CDR3 spans 15 amino acids. Germline loops: CDR1 LGHNA, CDR2 YSLEER. Trimming shortened V by 0 bases and J by 0 bases, and 8 bases separated the two germline ends. The CDR3 DNA follows: TGCGCCAGCAGCCAAGACCGGACGGCTAACTATGGCTACACCTTC. Its translation is CASSQDRTANYGYTF.

The chain recombines TRBV7-9 with TRBJ1-2; 9 bases match TRBD1. The germline gives CDR1 SEHNR, CDR2 FQNEAQ (reference sequence). This CDR3 contains 15 residues. J was trimmed by 5 bases and V by 5 bases; bases with no gene match: 9. The CDR3 nucleotides read TGTGCCAGCAGCCACCTGGACAGGGGAGGGTATGGCTACACCTTC. Its translation is CASSHLDRGGYGYTF.

The J gene is TRBJ1-1, the V gene TRBV27, with D tentatively TRBD1 (5 bases). Trimming pared 3 bases from V and 1 base from J, leaving 9 bases between. CDR3 length: 14 residues. Germline CDR1 MNHEY, CDR2 SMNVEV (reference sequence). In nucleotides, the CDR3 is TGTGCCAGCAGTTTGACAGTACCGAACACTGAAGCTTTCTTT. Translation: CASSLTVPNTEAFF.

The chain carries TRBV30 and TRBJ2-7; the D gene is possibly TRBD1 (5 bases). The CDR3 extends over 13 amino acids. The V end lost 5 bases, the J end lost 6 bases, and 17 bases lay between the germline ends. Germline CDR1 and CDR2: GTSNPN and SVGIG (reference sequence). The CDR3 DNA follows: TGTGCCTGGGAGGACACGGTGGGTCTCGAGCAGTACTTC. Protein product: CAWEDTVGLEQYF.

The rearrangement links TRBV7-3 to TRBJ1-1; D unclear. The CDR3 is 15 residues long. The V gene lost 3 bases and the J gene lost 1 base, with 12 bases spanning the gap. Germline assignment: CDR1 SGHTA and CDR2 FQGTGA. CDR3 in amino acids: CASSLNSGRNTEAFF. As DNA, the CDR3 is TGTGCCAGCAGCTTGAATTCCGGGAGGAACACTGAAGCTTTCTTT.

The chain links TRBV7-2 to TRBJ2-7; 7 nucleotides match TRBD1. The CDR3 spans 14 residues. J was trimmed by 0 bases and V by 7 bases; bases with no gene match: 6. CDR1 is SGHTA and CDR2 is FQGNSA in the germline V gene. Written as DNA, the CDR3 is TGTGCCAGCACCGTAGGGACAGCCTCCTACGAGCAGTACTTC. Protein sequence: CASTVGTASYEQYF.

Only one count was recorded for this clone. J is TRBJ1-5 and V is TRBV6-5, with 8 positions matching TRBD1. CDR1 and CDR2 from the germline V gene are MNHEY and SVGAGI. Trimming cost V 2 bases and J 5 bases; bases outside gene matches: 5. The CDR3 is 15 amino acids. Written as DNA, the CDR3 is TGTGCCAGCAGTTACGTACAGGGGGACGATCAGCCCCAGCATTTT. Translated, it gives CASSYVQGDDQPQHF.

The chain has TRBV28 and TRBJ2-3; 14 bases are shared with TRBD2. CDR3 length equals 18 residues. The V gene's germline CDR1 is MDHEN and CDR2 SYDVKM. With V trimmed by 3 bases and J by 1 base, 6 bases remained unmatched. The CDR3 DNA sequence: TGTGCCAGCAGTTTCGGACTAGCGGGGGGAGGGGGCACAGATACGCAGTATTTT. Protein product: CASSFGLAGGGGTDTQYF.

With respect to this clone: It is unclear where the CDR3 begins or ends on the DNA, so no DNA is shown, and the CDR3 is as TCRdb lists it. The chain carries TRBV5-1 and TRBJ2-1; the table's D call TRBD1 went unverified against the DNA. Looked up from germline, CDR1 is SGHRS and CDR2 is YFSETQ. The CDR3 region is 17 residues in length, termini included. Here the CDR3 reads CASSDVPVGATYNEQFF.

The J gene is TRBJ1-2, the V gene TRBV7-2; the D gene is possibly TRBD1 (5 bases). The CDR3 is made up of 14 amino acids. Looked up from germline, CDR1 is SGHTA and CDR2 is FQGNSA. Trimming shortened V by 1 base and J by 5 bases, and 11 bases separated the two germline ends. The CDR3, as DNA: TGTGCCAGCAGCTTAGATCAGGGACGTTATGGCTACACCTTC. It yields the protein CASSLDQGRYGYTF.

This clone has just one count. V and J are TRBV5-1 and TRBJ2-1; D remains unclear. The length of the CDR3 is 13 residues. V was clipped by 0 bases and J by 5 bases, with 6 bases between them. The germline V gene has CDR1 SGHRS and CDR2 YFSETQ. The chain's CDR3 is CASSLGRDNEQFF. Here the CDR3 DNA reads TGCGCCAGCAGCTTGGGTAGGGACAATGAGCAGTTCTTC.

This chain connects TRBV29-1 to TRBJ1-1; 12 bases agree with TRBD1. The V segment lost 6 bases and the J segment 1 base; nucleotides outside the gene matches: 9. The V gene's germline CDR1 is SQVTM and CDR2 ANQGSEA. CDR3 size: 16 residues. CDR3 in amino acids: CSVGTGGLRTNTEAFF. CDR3 coding DNA: TGCAGCGTGGGGACAGGGGGCCTTCGGACGAACACTGAAGCTTTCTTT.

The DNA for the CDR3 is TGTGCCAGCAGTGAGGCGACTAGCGGAGTCTACGAGCAGTACTTC. Its translation is CASSEATSGVYEQYF. The chain employs TRBV2 and TRBJ2-7; 9 bases agree with TRBD2. Unmatched junction bases numbered 6, after V lost 3 bases and J lost 3 bases. Germline lookup yields CDR1 SNHLY and CDR2 FYNNEI. The CDR3 length is 15 residues.

The V call is TRBV27, the J call TRBJ2-1; D possibly matches TRBD1 or TRBD2 (5 bases each). Germline V CDR1 and CDR2: MNHEY, SMNVEV (reference sequence). V gave up 6 bases and J gave up 0 bases, with 15 bases separating them. This CDR3 spans 16 amino acids. This chain's CDR3 is CASSRAWGSSYNEQFF. The CDR3 region has the DNA TGTGCCAGCAGCCGAGCTTGGGGGAGCTCCTACAATGAGCAGTTCTTC.

DNA of the CDR3: TGTGCCAGCAGCCAAGGGGGTCTCCCGGGGGAAAAACTGTTTTTT. Translated, it gives CASSQGGLPGEKLFF. This chain connects TRBV14 to TRBJ1-4; D gene unclear. This CDR3 spans 15 amino acids. Germline V gives CDR1 SGHDN, CDR2 FVKESK. Between the trimmed V and J ends, which lost 1 base and 8 bases, there was a span of 14 bases.

The chain has TRBV29-1 and TRBJ1-2; no firm D call. V was trimmed by 5 bases and J by 4 bases, leaving 11 bases between them. The CDR3 totals 12 residues. Germline V gene data show CDR1 as SQVTM and CDR2 as ANQGSEA. Here the CDR3 DNA reads TGCAGCGTTCTTAGGGATTCCTATGGCTACACCTTC. Protein: CSVLRDSYGYTF.

Remarks on this clone: One end of the junction varies from germline; a read error may be responsible. CDR3 coding DNA: TGTGCCAGCAGGTTGGATACAGGAGGATATTCACCCCTCCACTTT. Amino acids: CASRLDTGGYSPLHF. The chain couples TRBV5-4 to TRBJ1-6; D may be TRBD1 (5 bases). This CDR3 spans 15 amino acids. The germline gives CDR1 SGHNT, CDR2 YYREEE (reference sequence).

J is TRBJ1-6 and V is TRBV30, with 9 bases lining up with TRBD1. CDR3 length: 14 residues. The germline CDR1 and CDR2 sequences are GTSNPN and SVGIG (reference sequence). After removal of 6 bases from V and 10 bases from J, the junction contained 10 bases not matched to a gene. The CDR3 DNA is TGTGCCTGCCACTCCGGGACAGGGTACTCACCCCTCCACTTT. Translating it yields CACHSGTGYSPLHF.

V is TRBV21-1 and J is TRBJ2-2; the table's D call of TRBD2 was not tested on the DNA. TRBV21-1 is tagged as a pseudogene. The length of the CDR3 is 15 residues. The CDR3 sequence: CASSKASRNTGELFF. CDR3 DNA: TGTGCCAGCAGCAAAGCGTCTCGGAACACCGGGGAGCTGTTTTTT.

This chain connects TRBV13 to TRBJ1-4, with 7 bases identical to TRBD1. Germline CDR1 is PRHDT and CDR2 is FYEKMQ (reference sequence). The junction had 11 bases not matched to a gene; V was cut back by 4 bases and J by 6 bases. The CDR3 has 16 residues. Here the CDR3 DNA reads TGTGCCAGCAGCTCTCACATCGGGACAGAGTATGAAAAACTGTTTTTT. Translated: CASSSHIGTEYEKLFF.